The clone carrying this T cell receptor beta chain was detected only a few times. Its antigen is undetermined. The V end was cut by 7 bases, the J end by 7 bases, with 16 bases between. The CDR3 length is 14 residues. Germline V gene data show CDR1 as MNHEY and CDR2 as SVGAGI. The data belong to a study of shared clonotypes between healthy human individuals. The protocol was immunoSEQ multiplex PCR, while the TCRdb copy is restricted to in-frame clones and leaves out a portion. The table records millions of clones, about 92% of them present only once. Study-level results: Represented diversity, genetic and exposure-history alike, was limited by few donors.

This rearrangement joins TRBV6-5 to TRBJ1-4; a weak D match, TRBD1 (6 bases). The sample comprised naive CD4+ T cells from PBMCs. The subset: CD45RA+ positively selected. This TCR was recovered from a man between 18 and 29 years old in good health. Some clones in this sample may be carry-over from other donors' samples. Here the CDR3 DNA reads TGTGCCAGCAAAGGGGGACTCAACACTGAAAAACTGTTTTTT. It encodes CASKGGLNTEKLFF.